This TCR beta chain was captured by sequencing in a study of early T cells in non-severe SARS-CoV-2 infection. This clonotype came up many times. MiXCR, run by TCRdb on the 5' RACE reads, gives a single entry per CDR3 protein. The sample records some 40,000 distinct CDR3 sequences, about 5% being singletons. Trimming pared 6 bases from V and 9 bases from J, leaving 12 bases between. The germline V gene encodes CDR1 SQVTM and CDR2 ANQGSEA. The CDR3 has 11 residues. This receptor was identified in an adult who was a healthcare worker with PCR-confirmed SARS-CoV-2 infection or an uninfected control (not recorded which). The V gene is TRBV29-1, the J gene TRBJ2-1; D may be TRBD2 (5 bases). The sequencing sample was made of whole blood. The CDR3 reads CSVERGGEQFF. The CDR3 nucleotides read TGCAGCGTGGAACGGGGTGGTGAGCAGTTCTTC.